Listed here are 2 T cell receptor beta chains from one sample, sequenced in a study of blood T cell repertoires in COVID-19. Sequenced by immunoSEQ multiplex PCR; TCRdb stores in-frame clones only, minus some. This sample has about 100,000 clones, with almost 80% found just once. The source material was peripheral blood. Source of these receptors: a man in his 70s with active or convalescent COVID-19.

The CDR3 coding sequence is TGTGCCACCAGTGAAACAGGAGTCAGGTCATCATATGGCTACACCTTC. Encoded protein: CATSETGVRSSYGYTF. The V gene is TRBV24-1, the J gene TRBJ1-2, with a tentative D call TRBD1 (5 bases). This CDR3 spans 16 amino acids. Deletions cut 4 bases from V and 5 bases from J, with 19 bases between. Germline V CDR1 and CDR2: KGHDR, SFDVKD.

The gene calls are TRBV12-3 or TRBV12-4 and TRBJ2-2, with D possibly TRBD2 on 5 matching bases. The CDR3 is made up of 12 amino acids. V was trimmed by 7 bases and J by 8 bases, leaving 11 bases between them. The CDR3 protein is CASKGGRGELFF. The CDR3 region has the DNA TGTGCCAGCAAAGGAGGACGTGGGGAGCTGTTTTTT.